This T cell receptor beta chain emerged from a study of shared clonotypes between healthy human individuals. Only in-frame clones appear in the TCRdb table, and some are missing; sequencing was by immunoSEQ multiplex PCR. The sample yields roughly 1 million clones, 75% to 80% seen once. Germline V gene lookup returns CDR1 SNHLY and CDR2 FYNNEI. This CDR3 is 15 amino acids long. V dropped 8 bases and J dropped 3 bases, with 17 bases sitting between them. The rearrangement joins TRBV2 to TRBJ1-5; the D gene is possibly TRBD1 (5 bases). The sample comprised memory CD4+ T cells from PBMCs. Subset given: CD45RA-negative fraction. This TCR was sampled from a young man in good health. Some clones in this sample may be carry-over from other donors' samples. The CDR3 bases are TGTGCCAGCGGGTCTGCGGGGGTATCCAATCAGCCCCAGCATTTT. Amino acids: CASGSAGVSNQPQHF.